This T cell receptor beta chain was observed in a study of blood T cell repertoires in COVID-19. TCRdb's table, derived via immunoSEQ multiplex PCR, lists solely in-frame clones and lacks some. The sample holds 180,000 or so clones, about 75% seen once. V lost 5 bases and J 13 bases, leaving 20 bases between the germline ends. The CDR3 is made up of 13 amino acids. This sequence originates from a woman in her fifties or sixties with active or convalescent COVID-19. The chain recombines TRBV12-3 or TRBV12-4 with TRBJ1-2, with D tentatively TRBD1 (6 bases). Source material: peripheral blood. CDR3 nucleotide sequence: TGTGCCAGCAGTCTAAAGAGGATCGGGACAATCACCTTC. The encoded protein is CASSLKRIGTITF.